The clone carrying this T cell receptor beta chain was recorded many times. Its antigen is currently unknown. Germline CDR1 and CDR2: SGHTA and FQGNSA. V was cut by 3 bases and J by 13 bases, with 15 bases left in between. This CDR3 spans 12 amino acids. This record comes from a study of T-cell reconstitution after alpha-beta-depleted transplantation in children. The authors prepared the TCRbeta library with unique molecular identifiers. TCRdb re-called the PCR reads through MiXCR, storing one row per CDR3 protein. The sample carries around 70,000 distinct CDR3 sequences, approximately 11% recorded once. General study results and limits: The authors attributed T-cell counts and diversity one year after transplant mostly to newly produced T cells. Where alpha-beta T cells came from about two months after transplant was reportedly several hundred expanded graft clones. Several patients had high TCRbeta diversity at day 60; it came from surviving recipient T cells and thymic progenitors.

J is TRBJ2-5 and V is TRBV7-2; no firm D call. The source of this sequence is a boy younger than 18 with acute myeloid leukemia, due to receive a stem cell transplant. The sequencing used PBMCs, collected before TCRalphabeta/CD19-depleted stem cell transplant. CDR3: CASSFDRPPRYF. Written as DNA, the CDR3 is TGTGCCAGCAGCTTTGATAGGCCGCCGCGGTACTTC. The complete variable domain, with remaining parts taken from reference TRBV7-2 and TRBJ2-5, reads GAGVSQSPSNKVTEKGKDVELRCDPISGHTALYWYRQSLGQGLEFLIYFQGNSAPDKSGLPSDRFSAERTGGSVSTLTIQRTQQEDSAVYLCASSFDRPPRYFGPGTRLLVL.